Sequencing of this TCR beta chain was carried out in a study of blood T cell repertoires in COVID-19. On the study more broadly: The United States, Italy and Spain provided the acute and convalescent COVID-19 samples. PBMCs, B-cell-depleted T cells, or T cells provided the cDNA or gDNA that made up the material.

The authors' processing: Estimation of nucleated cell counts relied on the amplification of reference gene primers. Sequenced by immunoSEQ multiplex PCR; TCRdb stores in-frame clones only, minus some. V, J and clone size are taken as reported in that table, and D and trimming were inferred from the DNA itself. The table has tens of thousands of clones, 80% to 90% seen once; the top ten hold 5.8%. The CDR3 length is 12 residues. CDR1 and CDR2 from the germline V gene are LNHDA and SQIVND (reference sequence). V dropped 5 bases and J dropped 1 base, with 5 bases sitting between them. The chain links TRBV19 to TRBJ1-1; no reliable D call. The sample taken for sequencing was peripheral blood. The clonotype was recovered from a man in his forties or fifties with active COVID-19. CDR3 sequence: CASSERNTEAFF. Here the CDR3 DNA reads TGTGCCAGTAGTGAGAGGAACACTGAAGCTTTCTTT.